Presented here are 5 T cell receptor beta chains from one specimen sequenced in a study of T-cell reconstitution after alpha-beta-depleted transplantation in children. Researchers prepared the TCRbeta library using unique molecular identifiers, the study reports. One entry per CDR3 protein results from TCRdb running MiXCR on the PCR reads. The repertoire holds 600,000 to 700,000 distinct CDR3 sequences, with roughly 15% as singletons. The sample in question was PBMCs from the stem cell graft donor, obtained from the stem cell graft. Source of these receptors: a human donor who donated a stem cell graft to a child with acute myeloid leukemia.

Points on this clonotype: Sequence at one end of the junction differs from germline and may be a read error. The chain is built from TRBV4-1 and TRBJ1-4; perhaps TRBD1 as D (5 bases). Germline V gives CDR1 MGHRA, CDR2 YSYEKL. The CDR3 length is 16 residues. For the CDR3, the DNA is TGCGCCAGCAGCCAAGAGGGGGGATTAACTAATGAAAAACCGTTTTTT. Residues: CASSQEGGLTNEKPFF.

The chain combines TRBV5-1 with TRBJ1-2, with D possibly matching TRBD1 (5 bases). The CDR3 is made up of 14 amino acids. Germline V CDR1 and CDR2: SGHRS, YFSETQ. V lost 0 bases, J lost 6 bases, and 12 bases lay in between. The CDR3 here is CASSLAPGADGYTF. CDR3 nucleotides: TGCGCCAGCAGCTTGGCCCCCGGGGCCGATGGCTACACCTTC.

This clonotype has at least ten counts. This chain joins TRBV20-1 and TRBJ1-1; 8 positions agree with TRBD1. V trimming: 3 bases; J trimming: 3 bases; junction bases outside the gene matches: 6. Germline V gives CDR1 DFQATT, CDR2 SNEGSKA (reference sequence). The CDR3 totals 14 residues. The CDR3 region is CSARQGARDTEAFF. The DNA for the CDR3 is TGCAGTGCTAGGCAGGGGGCGCGAGACACTGAAGCTTTCTTT.

This clonotype was observed a few times. DNA for the CDR3: TGTGCCAGCAGTTCTCTAGACTTGTTTGAGCAGTTCTTC. This codes for CASSSLDLFEQFF. This chain uses TRBV12-3 or TRBV12-4 with TRBJ2-1; D unclear. Trimming removed 4 bases from V and 9 bases from J, with 13 bases in between. The CDR3 is 13 residues long.

This clonotype was seen repeatedly, ten times or more. CDR3 in DNA: TGCAGTGCAAGCAAGGGGCGGGCTGAAGCTTTCTTT. Translated, it gives CSASKGRAEAFF. J is TRBJ1-1 and V is TRBV20-1, with a tentative D call TRBD1 (5 bases). Germline assignment: CDR1 DFQATT and CDR2 SNEGSKA (reference sequence). The CDR3 consists of 12 residues. Trimming left V 6 bases short and J 6 bases short, with 14 bases between.